This entry lists 27 T cell receptor beta chains sequenced from one sample in a study of blood T cell repertoires in COVID-19. Generated by immunoSEQ multiplex PCR, the TCRdb table keeps only in-frame clones and is missing some. This sample has 40,000 to 45,000 clones; 86% occur once, and the top ten carry around 8.3%. Material: peripheral blood. The receptor set was obtained from a man between 60 and 70 years old with active COVID-19.

The chain uses TRBV4-2 and TRBJ2-2; 12 bases map to TRBD2. After removal of 1 base from V and 0 bases from J, the junction contained 12 bases not matched to a gene. Germline V lookup: CDR1 LGHNA, CDR2 YNFKEQ. The CDR3 extends over 21 amino acids. CDR3 nucleotides: TGTGCCAGCAGCCAAGGGGCTAGCGGGAGGGAAAGGACCCCGAACACCGGGGAGCTGTTTTTT. It is translated as CASSQGASGRERTPNTGELFF.

The chain has TRBV3-1 (or the pseudogene TRBV3-2) and TRBJ1-5; perhaps TRBD1 as D (5 bases). The CDR3 contains 14 residues. Germline V CDR1 and CDR2: LGHDT, YNNKEL (reference sequence). The V end was cut by 4 bases, the J end by 1 base, with 8 bases between. The CDR3 region is CASSRGASNQPQHF. DNA of the CDR3: TGTGCCAGCAGCCGCGGGGCGAGCAATCAGCCCCAGCATTTT.

This clone was counted only a few times. The rearrangement links TRBV6-5 to TRBJ1-1, with D possibly matching TRBD1 (5 bases). The germline V and J ends were trimmed by 6 bases and 1 base, with 15 bases remaining between them. The CDR3 has 15 amino acids. Germline lookup yields CDR1 MNHEY and CDR2 SVGAGI. The CDR3 loop reads CASRGGGSTNTEAFF. As DNA, the CDR3 is TGTGCCAGCAGGGGGGGAGGCTCCACGAACACTGAAGCTTTCTTT.

The V and J genes are TRBV7-6 and TRBJ2-3; D possibly corresponds to TRBD1 (5 bases). The V and J ends lost 1 base and 3 bases respectively, with 11 bases between them. Per the germline V gene, CDR1 is SGHVS and CDR2 is FNYEAQ. CDR3 length: 15 residues. Here the CDR3 reads CASSLESQGTDTQYF. The DNA for the CDR3 is TGTGCCAGCAGCTTAGAGTCGCAGGGAACAGATACGCAGTATTTT.

The chain joins TRBV4-1 to TRBJ2-2; 8 nucleotides line up with TRBD2. This CDR3 contains 16 residues. The J segment lost 2 bases and the V segment lost 4 bases, leaving 6 bases of the junction unmatched. Germline V lookup: CDR1 MGHRA, CDR2 YSYEKL. The CDR3: CASSLGLAANTGELFF. For the CDR3, the DNA is TGCGCCAGCAGCCTTGGACTAGCAGCCAACACCGGGGAGCTGTTTTTT.

The chain combines TRBV6-5 with TRBJ2-7; D is perhaps TRBD1 (6 bases). The germline gives CDR1 MNHEY, CDR2 SVGAGI. V lost 3 bases, J lost 2 bases, and 11 bases lay in between. This CDR3 has 14 residues. The CDR3 region is CASSYRTEPYEQYF. CDR3 DNA sequence: TGTGCCAGCAGTTATAGGACAGAACCCTACGAGCAGTACTTC.

The count of this clone is one. The chain couples TRBV3-1 (or the pseudogene TRBV3-2) to TRBJ1-3; D ambiguous. The CDR3 length is 16 residues. Between the trimmed V and J ends, which lost 1 base and 0 bases, there was a span of 10 bases. CDR1 and CDR2 (germline): LGHDT, YNNKEL (reference sequence). For the CDR3, the DNA is TGTGCCAGCAGCCAAGTTGGAGGGTTCTCTGGAAACACCATATATTTT. This encodes CASSQVGGFSGNTIYF.

The chain couples TRBV7-3 to TRBJ2-2; 8 nucleotides match TRBD2. V was pared by 5 bases and J by 1 base, with 3 bases of the junction left unmatched. This CDR3 comprises 15 residues. CDR1 is SGHTA, CDR2 FQGTGA, per germline. The CDR3: CASSRLALNTGELFF. In nucleotides, the CDR3 is TGTGCCAGCAGCCGACTAGCGTTGAACACCGGGGAGCTGTTTTTT.

The chain couples TRBV19 to TRBJ2-7, with TRBD2 matching 8 bases. CDR3 length: 13 amino acids. CDR1 is LNHDA and CDR2 is SQIVND in the germline V gene (reference sequence). V dropped 5 bases and J dropped 3; count of bases not matched to a gene: 3. The CDR3 nucleotides read TGTGCCAGTAGTCCGGGACTAGACTACGAGCAGTACTTC. This translates into CASSPGLDYEQYF.

The rearrangement uses TRBV7-2 and TRBJ2-3; D unclear. The germline CDR1 and CDR2 sequences are SGHTA and FQGNSA. V lost 1 base to trimming and J lost 2 bases, with 7 bases between them. The CDR3 is made up of 14 amino acids. The CDR3 sequence is CASSLGAYTDTQYF. The CDR3 nucleotides are TGTGCCAGCAGCTTAGGGGCCTACACAGATACGCAGTATTTT.

This clone is labeled large (0.1 to 1%). This rearrangement joins TRBV7-9 to TRBJ1-5, with 11 bases matching TRBD1. The CDR3 has 16 amino acids. CDR1 and CDR2 (germline): SEHNR, FQNEAQ (reference sequence). V gave up 3 bases and J gave up 0 bases; unmatched junction bases: 1. CDR3 DNA: TGTGCCAGCAGCTTGGGGACAGGGGGTAGCAATCAGCCCCAGCATTTT. It encodes CASSLGTGGSNQPQHF. The full variable domain, with the rest looked up from reference TRBV7-9 and TRBJ1-5, is DTGVSQNPRHKITKRGQNVTFRCDPISEHNRLYWYRQTLGQGPEFLTYFQNEAQLEKSRLLSDRFSAERPKGSFSTLEIQRTEQGDSAMYLCASSLGTGGSNQPQHFGDGTRLSIL.

This clone was seen a single time. The CDR3 nucleotides are TGTGCCAGTAGTACTAATCCTAGGGGATACACTGAAGCTTTCTTT. Translated: CASSTNPRGYTEAFF. This chain uses TRBV19 with TRBJ1-1; D possibly corresponds to TRBD1 (5 bases). Trimming left V 4 bases short and J 3 bases short, with 15 bases between. CDR3 size: 15 residues. From germline, CDR1 is LNHDA and CDR2 SQIVND (reference sequence). Based on the CDR3 plus reference TRBV19 and TRBJ1-1, the full variable domain is DGGITQSPKYLFRKEGQNVTLSCEQNLNHDAMYWYRQDPGQGLRLIYYSQIVNDFQKGDIAEGYSVSREKKESFPLTVTSAQKNPTAFYLCASSTNPRGYTEAFFGQGTRLTVV.

This chain links TRBV4-3 with TRBJ2-1; tentatively, D is TRBD2 (6 bases). The CDR3 extends over 16 amino acids. With 0 bases removed from V and 5 bases from J, the gap between germline ends came to 14 bases. Germline V lookup: CDR1 LGHNA, CDR2 YSLEER. The CDR3 protein is CASSQERASDHNEQFF. CDR3 sequence (DNA): TGCGCCAGCAGCCAAGAAAGGGCTAGCGACCACAATGAGCAGTTCTTC.

The V call is TRBV9, the J call TRBJ2-3, with D uncertain. Germline V gene lookup returns CDR1 SGDLS and CDR2 YYNGEE. V was pared by 0 bases and J by 8 bases, with 13 bases between. The CDR3 covers 14 residues. CDR3 region: CASSVGQDWATQYF. The CDR3 DNA is TGTGCCAGCAGCGTAGGTCAGGATTGGGCTACGCAGTATTTT.

V gene TRBV15 combines with J gene TRBJ2-7, with a weak D call TRBD2 (6 bases). V was trimmed by 0 bases and J by 5 bases, leaving 17 bases between them. Germline lookup yields CDR1 LNHNV and CDR2 YYDKDF (reference sequence). The length of the CDR3 is 16 residues. The CDR3 sequence is CATSRDGGTAKNEQYF. The CDR3 DNA reads as TGTGCCACCAGCAGAGATGGGGGGACCGCCAAGAACGAGCAGTACTTC.

J is TRBJ2-3 and V is TRBV5-1, with 9 bases fitting TRBD2. The CDR3 has 17 amino acids. The junction had 7 bases not matched to a gene; V was cut back by 0 bases and J by 2 bases. Germline CDR1 and CDR2: SGHRS and YFSETQ. The CDR3 reads CASSLGIAGVTTDTQYF. The CDR3 DNA sequence: TGCGCCAGCAGCTTGGGGATAGCGGGAGTCACCACAGATACGCAGTATTTT. Using reference TRBV5-1 and TRBJ2-3 for the parts outside the CDR3, the full variable domain is KAGVTQTPRYLIKTRGQQVTLSCSPISGHRSVSWYQQTPGQGLQFLFEYFSETQRNKGNFPGRFSGRQFSNSRSEMNVSTLELGDSALYLCASSLGIAGVTTDTQYFGPGTRLTVL.

The chain recombines TRBV19 with TRBJ2-1; 9 bases line up with TRBD2. The junction had 4 bases not matched to a gene; V was cut back by 3 bases and J by 4 bases. Per the germline V gene, CDR1 is LNHDA and CDR2 is SQIVND (reference sequence). The CDR3 runs to 15 residues. The CDR3 sequence: CASSISAGGYNEQFF. CDR3 sequence (DNA): TGTGCCAGTAGTATCTCCGCGGGAGGGTACAATGAGCAGTTCTTC.

The chain employs TRBV5-4 and TRBJ1-2; D is possibly TRBD1 (6 bases). With 4 bases removed from V and 12 bases from J, the gap between germline ends came to 13 bases. The CDR3 extends over 11 amino acids. Germline CDR1 is SGHNT and CDR2 is YYREEE (reference sequence). The DNA for the CDR3 is TGTGCCAGCAGCCTAGGGGGGGCGAACACCTTC. Translation: CASSLGGANTF.

This chain uses TRBV5-6 with TRBJ1-4; 7 bases line up with TRBD1. Germline CDR1 reads SGHDT; CDR2 reads YYEEEE. Trimming at V came to 3 bases and at J to 5 bases, leaving 13 bases not matched to a gene. The CDR3 consists of 17 residues. The CDR3 protein is CASSSLGQAGSNEKLFF. As DNA, the CDR3 is TGTGCCAGCAGCTCCTTAGGACAGGCCGGATCGAATGAAAAACTGTTTTTT.

The J gene is TRBJ1-5, the V gene TRBV6-8; D may be TRBD1 (5 bases). The CDR3 runs to 16 residues. CDR1 MNHGY and CDR2 SAAAGT come from the germline V gene. V was clipped by 2 bases and J by 5 bases, with 16 bases between them. CDR3 region: CASSYRNKGFDQPQHF. Written as DNA, the CDR3 is TGTGCCAGCAGTTACAGGAACAAGGGGTTCGATCAGCCCCAGCATTTT.

The chain employs TRBV7-6 and TRBJ2-1; D is possibly TRBD2 (6 bases). Trimming shortened V by 2 bases and J by 11 bases, and 10 bases separated the two germline ends. This CDR3 has 12 amino acids. Looked up from germline, CDR1 is SGHVS and CDR2 is FNYEAQ. CDR3 in amino acids: CASSLSRTKQFF. The CDR3 DNA reads as TGTGCCAGCAGCTTATCCAGGACTAAGCAGTTCTTC.

Worth noting for this clone: Relative to the germline gene, one junction end is altered; a read error may explain this. J is TRBJ2-7 and V is TRBV13; 8 bases fit TRBD1. The length of the CDR3 is 12 residues. From germline, CDR1 is PRHDT and CDR2 FYEKMQ (reference sequence). This chain's CDR3 is CASSKTGGLMIF. DNA for the CDR3: TGTGCCAGCAGCAAAACAGGGGGTCTGATGATCTTC.

The chain couples TRBV11-2 to TRBJ2-7; TRBD2 aligns across 8 bases. Germline CDR1 and CDR2: SGHAT and FQNNGV. The CDR3 covers 14 residues. V lost 1 base, J lost 3 bases, and 2 bases stayed unmatched. CDR3 amino acids: CASSLVREDYEQYF. The CDR3, as DNA: TGTGCCAGCAGCTTAGTGCGGGAGGACTACGAGCAGTACTTC.

CDR3 residues: CASSLGTSRYEQYF. DNA for the CDR3: TGTGCCAGCAGCTTAGGGACTAGTCGCTACGAGCAGTACTTC. The genes are TRBV5-4 and TRBJ2-7; 8 bases agree with TRBD2. The CDR3 is 14 residues long. The V gene end was trimmed by 2 bases and the J gene end by 3 bases; junction bases not matched to a gene: 4. Germline assignment: CDR1 SGHNT and CDR2 YYREEE (reference sequence).

The chain carries TRBV7-9 and TRBJ1-3; no reliable D call. Trimming pared 8 bases from V and 1 base from J, leaving 6 bases between. The CDR3 runs 12 residues. Germline assignment: CDR1 SEHNR and CDR2 FQNEAQ (reference sequence). CDR3 nucleotide sequence: TGTGCCAGCTATGAGTCTGGAAACACCATATATTTT. Translating gives CASYESGNTIYF.

The J gene is TRBJ2-2, the V gene TRBV7-2; the D is unclear. Trimming pared 5 bases from V and 7 bases from J, leaving 11 bases between. The CDR3 has 13 residues. Looked up from germline, CDR1 is SGHTA and CDR2 is FQGNSA. Here the CDR3 DNA reads TGTGCCAGCAGCCTCAATCTTAGCGGGGAGCTGTTTTTT. It codes for CASSLNLSGELFF.

This clone was seen only once. V usage is TRBV6-4 and J usage is TRBJ2-3, with D possibly matching TRBD1 (5 bases). V was cut by 0 bases and J by 1 base, with 11 bases left in between. The length of the CDR3 is 16 residues. Germline assignment: CDR1 MRHNA and CDR2 SNTAGT. The CDR3: CASSDSKGLGTDTQYF. As DNA, the CDR3 is TGTGCCAGCAGTGACTCGAAGGGGTTGGGCACAGATACGCAGTATTTT.